A selection of T cell receptor beta chains follows, all from one sample in a study of blood T cell repertoires in COVID-19. TCRdb's table, derived via immunoSEQ multiplex PCR, lists solely in-frame clones and lacks some. Among around 100,000 clones listed, roughly 82% were seen once. Sample: peripheral blood. The source is a man aged 60 to 69 with acute or convalescent COVID-19. The CDR3 runs from the conserved cysteine through the conserved F or W. D genes are given only for firm matches. Size is omitted from some rows. Given values are once, few, many or a class for expanded clones.

j_call d_call v_call clone_size cdr3_nt cdr3_aa
TRBJ2-1 . TRBV6-5 . TGTGCCAGCAGTTACTCACCGACAGCAGGCAATGAGCAGTTCTTC CASSYSPTAGNEQFF
TRBJ1-1 . TRBV3-1/TRBV3-2 . TGTGCCAGCAGCCAAGGTGGCGGGCGGGGCACTGAAGCTTTCTTT CASSQGGGRGTEAFF
TRBJ2-1 . TRBV19 few TGTGCCAGTAATCCGTCCGGGGATCTCTACAATGAGCAGTTCTTC CASNPSGDLYNEQFF
TRBJ1-2 . TRBV4-2 . TGTGCCAGCAGCCAACTCGACAGTAACTACTATGGCTACACCTTC CASSQLDSNYYGYTF
TRBJ2-1 TRBD2 TRBV7-8 . TGTGCCAGCAGCTTAGCGAGGCTAGCGGGGGGCAATGAGCAGTTCTTC CASSLARLAGGNEQFF
TRBJ2-7 . TRBV11-2 . TGTGCCAGCACACCTCAGGGGACGTCCTCCTACGAGCAGTACTTC CASTPQGTSSYEQYF
TRBJ2-5 . TRBV5-5 . TGTGCCAGCAGCTTGGGAGGGCCAGGCGGTGAGACCCAGTACTTC CASSLGGPGGETQYF
TRBJ2-7 . TRBV20-1 . TGCAGTGCGACAACAGGTTACGAGCAGTACTTC CSATTGYEQYF
TRBJ1-6 . TRBV28 . TGTGCCAGCAGTTTATACCAGGCCCCTGATAATTCACCCCTCCACTTT CASSLYQAPDNSPLHF
TRBJ1-5 TRBD1 TRBV19 . TGTGCCAGTAGGGACAGGGGAGCCAGCAATCAGCCCCAGCATTTT CASRDRGASNQPQHF
TRBJ2-5 . TRBV10-3 . TGTGCCATGAGTTCAGGGGACGGAGAGACCCAGTACTTC CAMSSGDGETQYF
TRBJ2-1 TRBD2 TRBV11-3 . TGTGCCAGCAGCTTTAGCGGGGGGGCGGGAGAGCAGTTCTTC CASSFSGGAGEQFF
TRBJ2-7 . TRBV4-1 . TGCGCCAGCAGCCAAGGTATCAGTTTCTACGAGCAGTACTTC CASSQGISFYEQYF
TRBJ1-6 . TRBV6-2/TRBV6-3 . TGTGCCAGCAGTTACCAGGAAAATTCACCCCTCCACTTT CASSYQENSPLHF
TRBJ2-5 . TRBV28 . TGTGCCAGCACAAGCTCAGGACAGCCCCAAGAGACCCAGTACTTC CASTSSGQPQETQYF
TRBJ2-7 TRBD2 TRBV28 . TGTGCCAGCATCGGGGGGGGAACGGTTTACGAGCAGTACTTC CASIGGGTVYEQYF
TRBJ2-1 TRBD1 TRBV5-8 . TGTGCCAGCAGCTTGGGGGACAGGCTTGACAATGAGCAGTTCTTC CASSLGDRLDNEQFF
TRBJ2-3 TRBD2 TRBV7-8 . TGTGCCAGCAGCTCATCTTCTAGCGGGAGCGGGTCAGATACGCAGTATTTT CASSSSSSGSGSDTQYF
TRBJ1-5 . TRBV12-3/TRBV12-4 . TGTGCCAGCAATTCGGGGGGGGGAAGGTCCCAGCATTTT CASNSGGGRSQHF
TRBJ2-5 . TRBV11-3 . TGTGCCAGCAGCTTCCCAGGCGGGAAAGAGACCCAGTACTTC CASSFPGGKETQYF
TRBJ1-2 TRBD1 TRBV20-1 . TGCAGTGCTAGTCTTGCGACAGGGTCCCGAGCTAACTATGGCTACACCTTC CSASLATGSRANYGYTF
TRBJ2-1 TRBD2 TRBV11-3 . TGTGCCAGCAGCTCCTTAGGCGGGGGGGCTGCCAATGAGCAGTTCTTC CASSSLGGGAANEQFF
TRBJ1-1 . TRBV30 . TGTGCCTGGAAGGGGGACGACTTTTATGAAGCTTTCTTT CAWKGDDFYEAFF
TRBJ2-7 TRBD2 TRBV9 . TGTGCCAGCAGCGCGGGACTAGCAGAGTCCGAGCAGTACTTC CASSAGLAESEQYF
TRBJ2-2 TRBD2 TRBV24-1 . TGTGCCACCAGTGATTTAAGAGGGACTAGCGGGAGGGCCCTGCGGACCGGGGAGCTGTTTTTT CATSDLRGTSGRALRTGELFF
TRBJ1-2 . TRBV7-9 . TGTGCCAGCAGCCGAACGACAGGAAACGATGGCTACACCTTC CASSRTTGNDGYTF
TRBJ2-5 TRBD1 TRBV30 . TGTGCCTGGGGGGGACAGCCCCAAGAGACCCAGTACTTC CAWGGQPQETQYF
TRBJ1-4 . TRBV28 . TGTGCCAGCAGTTCCAGGGGAACTAATGAAAAACTGTTTTTT CASSSRGTNEKLFF
TRBJ2-4 TRBD1 TRBV6-5 . TGTGCCAGCAGCCGACCGGGACAGGGGACGAGATACTTC CASSRPGQGTRYF
TRBJ1-2 TRBD1 TRBV29-1 . TGCAGCGTTGAGCTCCGGCCGGGACAGGGAGTGTATGGCTACACCTTC CSVELRPGQGVYGYTF
TRBJ1-2 TRBD1 TRBV7-2 . TGTGCCAGCAGCTGGGGAGGGACAGGGTCTGGCTACACCTTC CASSWGGTGSGYTF
TRBJ2-5 TRBD1 TRBV18 . TGTGCCAGCTCACCTTCGAGGGGGCTGGAGACCCAGTACTTC CASSPSRGLETQYF
TRBJ2-7 TRBD2 TRBV11-3 . TGTGCCAGCAGCCAAACCTCCTCTAGCGGTGGTTACGAGCAGTACTTC CASSQTSSSGGYEQYF
TRBJ2-2 TRBD1 TRBV28 . TGTGCCAGCAGACCTGGGACAGACACCGGGGAGCTGTTTTTT CASRPGTDTGELFF
TRBJ2-2 TRBD1 TRBV19 . TGTGCCAGTAGTGCCGGGACAGGAGGTTCGAACACCGGGGAGCTGTTTTTT CASSAGTGGSNTGELFF
TRBJ1-2 . TRBV6-5 once TGTGCCAGCAGAGGCGGGGGGTTAGGCTATGGCTACACCTTC CASRGGGLGYGYTF
TRBJ1-2 . TRBV6-5 . TGTGCCAGCAGTTACTCGAGGCAGTTTCTTAACTATGGCTACACCTTC CASSYSRQFLNYGYTF